This T cell receptor (beta chain) appears in the sequencing data of a study of cytomegalovirus exposure and HLA in healthy donors. Study-level information: The roughly 110 validation repertoires were produced on the same platform as the 550 to 700 repertoires of the first cohort. This was reported in a later analysis.

The protocol was immunoSEQ multiplex PCR, while the TCRdb copy is restricted to in-frame clones and leaves out a portion. Among 170,000 or so clones, more than 65% were seen once, and the ten largest hold 2.8%. The sample was PBMCs. The origin of this receptor is a woman under 30 in good health and CMV-seropositive.

Here the CDR3 reads CASSLAVGHTGNTIYF. DNA for the CDR3: TGCGCCAGCAGCTTGGCCGTGGGGCACACTGGAAACACCATATATTTT. The rearrangement links TRBV5-1 to TRBJ1-3; perhaps TRBD1 as D (5 bases). In germline, CDR1 is SGHRS, CDR2 YFSETQ. The CDR3 length is 16 residues. V lost 0 bases to trimming and J lost 2 bases, with 12 bases between them.